This T cell receptor beta chain was found in a study of control samples from healthy donors and cancer patients. Method: immunoSEQ multiplex PCR; TCRdb's copy keeps in-frame clones and lacks some. The sample consists of about 28,000 clones, 85% to 90% of them appearing once. V lost 9 bases, J lost 1 base, and 15 bases lay in between. This CDR3 is built from 14 residues. Germline CDR1 and CDR2: MGHDK and SYGVNS. The receptor comes from a woman between 35 and 50 years old with lung cancer. This sequence joins TRBV25-1 and TRBJ1-1, with D possibly being TRBD1 (5 bases). The sequencing input was PBMCs. The CDR3 reads CARGGGAPNTEAFF. The CDR3 DNA reads TGTGCCAGGGGTGGAGGGGCTCCGAACACTGAAGCTTTCTTT.